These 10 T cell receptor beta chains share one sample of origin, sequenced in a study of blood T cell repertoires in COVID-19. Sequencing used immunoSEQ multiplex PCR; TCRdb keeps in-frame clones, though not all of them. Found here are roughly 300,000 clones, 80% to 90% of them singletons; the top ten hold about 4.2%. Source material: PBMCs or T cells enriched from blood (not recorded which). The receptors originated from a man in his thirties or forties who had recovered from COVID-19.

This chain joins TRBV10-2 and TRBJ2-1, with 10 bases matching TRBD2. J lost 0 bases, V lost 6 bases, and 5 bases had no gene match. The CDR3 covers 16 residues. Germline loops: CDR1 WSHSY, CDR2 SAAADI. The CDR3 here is CASRGLALSSYNEQFF. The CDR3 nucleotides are TGCGCCAGCAGGGGACTAGCGCTTAGCTCCTACAATGAGCAGTTCTTC.

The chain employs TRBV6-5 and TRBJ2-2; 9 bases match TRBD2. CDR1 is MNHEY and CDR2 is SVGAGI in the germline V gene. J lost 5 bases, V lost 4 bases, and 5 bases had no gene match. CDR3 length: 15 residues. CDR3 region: CASSLGLAGTGELFF. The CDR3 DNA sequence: TGTGCCAGCAGTTTGGGGCTAGCGGGAACCGGGGAGCTGTTTTTT.

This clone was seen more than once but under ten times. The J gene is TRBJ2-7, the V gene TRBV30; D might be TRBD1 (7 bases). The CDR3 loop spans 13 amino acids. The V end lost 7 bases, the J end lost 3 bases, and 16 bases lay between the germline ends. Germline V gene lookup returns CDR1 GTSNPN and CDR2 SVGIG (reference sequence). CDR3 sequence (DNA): TGTGCCTCAGGGGGGCAGGTGGTCTACGAGCAGTACTTC. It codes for CASGGQVVYEQYF.

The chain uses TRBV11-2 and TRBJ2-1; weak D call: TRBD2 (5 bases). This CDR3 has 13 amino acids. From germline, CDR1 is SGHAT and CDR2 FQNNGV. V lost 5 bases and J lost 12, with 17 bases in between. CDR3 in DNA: TGTGCCAGCAGCCCTAGTTGGGGAGACGCGCAGTTCTTC. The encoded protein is CASSPSWGDAQFF.

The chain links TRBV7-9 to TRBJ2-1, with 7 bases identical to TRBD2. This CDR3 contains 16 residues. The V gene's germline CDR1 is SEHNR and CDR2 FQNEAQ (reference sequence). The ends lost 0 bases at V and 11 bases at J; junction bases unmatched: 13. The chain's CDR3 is CASSLAALSSGAQQFF. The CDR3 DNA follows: TGTGCCAGCAGCTTAGCGGCCCTTTCTAGCGGAGCTCAGCAGTTCTTC.

This CDR3 reads CASSPVGTGREKLFF. The CDR3 DNA reads TGCGCCAGCAGCCCCGTAGGGACAGGGCGTGAAAAACTGTTTTTT. The chain joins TRBV5-1 to TRBJ1-4; 9 positions match TRBD1. The CDR3 consists of 15 residues. Germline V gives CDR1 SGHRS, CDR2 YFSETQ. The trim removed 4 bases at V and 7 bases at J, leaving 8 bases unmatched.

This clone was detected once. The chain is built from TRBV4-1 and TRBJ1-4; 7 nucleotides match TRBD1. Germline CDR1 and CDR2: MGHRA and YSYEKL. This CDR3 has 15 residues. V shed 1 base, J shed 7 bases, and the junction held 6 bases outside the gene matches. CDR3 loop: CASSQGQGGVEKLFF. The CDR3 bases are TGCGCCAGCAGCCAAGGACAGGGTGGAGTTGAAAAACTGTTTTTT.

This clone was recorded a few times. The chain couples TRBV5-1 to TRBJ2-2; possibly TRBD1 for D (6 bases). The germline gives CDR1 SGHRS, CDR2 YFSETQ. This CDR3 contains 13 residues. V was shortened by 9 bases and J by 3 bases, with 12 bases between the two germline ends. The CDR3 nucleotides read TGCGCCACCTCGGGACACGACACCGGGGAGCTGTTTTTT. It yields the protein CATSGHDTGELFF.

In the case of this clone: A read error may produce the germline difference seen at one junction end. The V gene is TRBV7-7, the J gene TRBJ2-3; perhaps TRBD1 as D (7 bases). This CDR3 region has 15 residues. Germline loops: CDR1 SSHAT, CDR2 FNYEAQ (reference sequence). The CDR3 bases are TGTGCTAGCAGCTTAGCGCAGGGGGGAACAGATACGCAGTATTTT. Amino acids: CASSLAQGGTDTQYF.

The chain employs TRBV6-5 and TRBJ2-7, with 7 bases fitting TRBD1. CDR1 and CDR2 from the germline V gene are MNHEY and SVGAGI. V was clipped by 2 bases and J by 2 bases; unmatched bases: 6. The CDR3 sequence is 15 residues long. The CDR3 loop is CASSYRDSGPYEQYF. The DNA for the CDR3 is TGTGCCAGCAGTTACCGGGACAGCGGTCCCTACGAGCAGTACTTC.